The clone carrying this TCR beta chain was seen many times. Its antigen remains unidentified. The data originate from a study of neurological immune-mediated disorders. General study results and limits: Expanded clones shared no identical CDR3 amino acid sequences across subjects, which suggested private TCR-beta repertoires in all groups.

Germline loops: CDR1 MNHEY, CDR2 SVGAGI. This CDR3 comprises 15 residues. Trimming shortened V by 6 bases and J by 6 bases, and 17 bases separated the two germline ends. 5'RACE with 10-nucleotide random UMIs generated the cDNA. Each CDR3 protein is one row after TCRdb ran MiXCR on the 5' RACE reads. Seen here are more than 13,000 distinct CDR3 sequences, 7% observed once, and the top ten hold around 22%. Some 960,000 sorted CD4+ or CD8+ T cells made each library. The rearrangement joins TRBV6-5 to TRBJ2-2, with D possibly being TRBD1 or TRBD2 (5 bases each). This TCR was sampled from a woman aged 40 to 50 in good health. The sequencing sample was made of CD8+ T cells from blood. CDR3 sequence reads: CASRPTGTAAGELFF. DNA for the CDR3: TGTGCCAGCAGGCCGACCGGGACGGCAGCCGGGGAGCTGTTTTTT.